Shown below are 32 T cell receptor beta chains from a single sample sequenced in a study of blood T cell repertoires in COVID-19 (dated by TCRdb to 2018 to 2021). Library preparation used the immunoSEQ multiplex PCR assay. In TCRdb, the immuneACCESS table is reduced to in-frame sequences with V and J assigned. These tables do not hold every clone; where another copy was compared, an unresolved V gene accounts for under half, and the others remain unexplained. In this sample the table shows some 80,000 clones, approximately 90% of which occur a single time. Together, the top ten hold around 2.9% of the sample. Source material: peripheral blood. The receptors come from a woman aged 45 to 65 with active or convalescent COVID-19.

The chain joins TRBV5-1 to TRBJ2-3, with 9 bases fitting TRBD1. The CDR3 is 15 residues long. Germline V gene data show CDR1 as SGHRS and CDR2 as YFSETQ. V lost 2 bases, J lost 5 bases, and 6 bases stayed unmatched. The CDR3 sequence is CASSFYRGRGDTQYF. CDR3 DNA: TGCGCCAGCAGCTTTTACAGGGGGCGCGGAGATACGCAGTATTTT.

CDR3 loop: CASSQSRNSPLHF. The CDR3 DNA reads as TGTGCCAGCAGCCAATCCCGTAATTCACCCCTCCACTTT. The chain links TRBV16 to TRBJ1-6; D gene ambiguous. The germline gives CDR1 KGHSY, CDR2 FQNENV. The CDR3 spans 13 residues. V was clipped by 0 bases and J by 6 bases, with 3 bases between them.

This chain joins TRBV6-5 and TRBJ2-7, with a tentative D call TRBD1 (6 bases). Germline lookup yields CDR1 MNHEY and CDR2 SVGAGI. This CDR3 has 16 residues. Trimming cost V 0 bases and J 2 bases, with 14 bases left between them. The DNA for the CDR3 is TGTGCCAGCAGTTACTCTTTTCAGGGGCATACCTACGAGCAGTACTTC. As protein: CASSYSFQGHTYEQYF.

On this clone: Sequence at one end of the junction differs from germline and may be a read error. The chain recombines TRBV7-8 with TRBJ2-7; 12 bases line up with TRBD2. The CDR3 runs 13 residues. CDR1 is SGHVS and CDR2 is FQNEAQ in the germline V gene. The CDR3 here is CASSPSSGGALNF. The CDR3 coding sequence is TGTGCCAGCAGCCCCTCTAGCGGGGGGGCGTTAAACTTC.

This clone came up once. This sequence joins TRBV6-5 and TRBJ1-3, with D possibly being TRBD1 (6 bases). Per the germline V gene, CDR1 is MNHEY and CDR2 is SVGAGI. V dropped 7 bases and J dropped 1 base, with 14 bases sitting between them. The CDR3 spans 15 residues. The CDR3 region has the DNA TGTGCCAGCACCCAAGAGGGGGGGTCTGGAAACACCATATATTTT. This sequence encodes CASTQEGGSGNTIYF.

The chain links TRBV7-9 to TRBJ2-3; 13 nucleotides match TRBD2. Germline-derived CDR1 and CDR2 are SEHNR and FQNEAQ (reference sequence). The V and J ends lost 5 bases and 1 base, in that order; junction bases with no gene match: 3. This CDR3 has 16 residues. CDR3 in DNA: TGTGCCAGCAGCATGACTAGCGGGGGGCGCACAGATACGCAGTATTTT. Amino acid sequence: CASSMTSGGRTDTQYF.

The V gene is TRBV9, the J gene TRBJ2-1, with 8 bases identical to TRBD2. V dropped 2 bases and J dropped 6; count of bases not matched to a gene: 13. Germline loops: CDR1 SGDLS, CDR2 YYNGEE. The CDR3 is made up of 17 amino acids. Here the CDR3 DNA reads TGTGCCAGCAGCGTTGACTTGGGACTAGTAGTTTCCAATGAGCAGTTCTTC. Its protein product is CASSVDLGLVVSNEQFF.

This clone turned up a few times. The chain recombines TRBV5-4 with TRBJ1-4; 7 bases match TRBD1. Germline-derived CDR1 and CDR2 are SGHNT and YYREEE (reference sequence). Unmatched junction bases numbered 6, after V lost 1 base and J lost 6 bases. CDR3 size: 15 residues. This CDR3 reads CASSLLGGGHEKLFF. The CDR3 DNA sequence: TGTGCCAGCAGCTTGTTAGGGGGCGGTCATGAAAAACTGTTTTTT.

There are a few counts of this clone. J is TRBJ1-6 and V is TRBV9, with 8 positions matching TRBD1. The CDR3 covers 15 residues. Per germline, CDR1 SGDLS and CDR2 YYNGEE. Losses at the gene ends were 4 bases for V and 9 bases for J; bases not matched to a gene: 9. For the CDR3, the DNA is TGTGCCAGCAGCCTAGGCGGACAGGGATTTTCACCCCTCCACTTT. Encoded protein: CASSLGGQGFSPLHF.

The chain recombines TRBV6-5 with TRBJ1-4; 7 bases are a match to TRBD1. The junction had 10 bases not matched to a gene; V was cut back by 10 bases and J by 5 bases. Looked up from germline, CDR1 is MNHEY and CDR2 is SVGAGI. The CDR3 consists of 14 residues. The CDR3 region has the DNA TGTGCCATTAAACCGGGACAGCGGAATGAAAAACTGTTTTTT. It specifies CAIKPGQRNEKLFF.

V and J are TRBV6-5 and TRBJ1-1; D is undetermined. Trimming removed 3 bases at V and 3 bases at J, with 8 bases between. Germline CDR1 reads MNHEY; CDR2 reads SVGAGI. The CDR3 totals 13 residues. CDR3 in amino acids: CASSYFLDTEAFF. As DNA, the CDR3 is TGTGCCAGCAGTTATTTCCTAGACACTGAAGCTTTCTTT.

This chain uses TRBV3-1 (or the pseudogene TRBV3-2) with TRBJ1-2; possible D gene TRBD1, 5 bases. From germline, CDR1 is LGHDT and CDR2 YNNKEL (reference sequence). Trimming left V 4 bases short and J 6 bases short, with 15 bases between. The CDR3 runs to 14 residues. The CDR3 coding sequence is TGTGCCAGCAGCCTCTCCGGGGGAAGGGATGGCTACACCTTC. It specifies CASSLSGGRDGYTF.

This CDR3 reads CASSLGVGGTEAFF. In DNA, the CDR3 is TGTGCCAGCAGCTTAGGGGTCGGGGGCACTGAAGCTTTCTTT. This chain links TRBV11-2 with TRBJ1-1; D may be TRBD1 (5 bases). CDR3 length: 14 residues. V lost 1 base to trimming and J lost 4 bases, with 10 bases between them. Germline V gene sequence: CDR1 SGHAT, CDR2 FQNNGV.

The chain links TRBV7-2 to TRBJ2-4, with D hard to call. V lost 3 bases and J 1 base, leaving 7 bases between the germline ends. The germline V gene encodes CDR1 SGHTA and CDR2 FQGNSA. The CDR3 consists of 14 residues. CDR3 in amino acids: CASSFGRAKNIQYF. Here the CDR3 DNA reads TGTGCCAGCAGCTTCGGCAGGGCCAAAAACATTCAGTACTTC.

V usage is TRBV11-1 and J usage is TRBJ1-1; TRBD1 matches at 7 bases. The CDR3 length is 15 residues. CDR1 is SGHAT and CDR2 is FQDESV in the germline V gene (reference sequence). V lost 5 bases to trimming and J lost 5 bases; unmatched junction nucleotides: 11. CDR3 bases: TGTGCCAGCAGCGTGAGACAGGGCCGAGGAACTGAAGCTTTCTTT. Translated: CASSVRQGRGTEAFF.

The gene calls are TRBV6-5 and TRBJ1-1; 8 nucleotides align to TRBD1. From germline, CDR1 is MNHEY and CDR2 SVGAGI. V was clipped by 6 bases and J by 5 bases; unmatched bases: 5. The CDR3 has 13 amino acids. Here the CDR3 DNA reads TGTGCCAGCAGGACTACAGGGGGGACTGAAGCTTTCTTT. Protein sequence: CASRTTGGTEAFF.

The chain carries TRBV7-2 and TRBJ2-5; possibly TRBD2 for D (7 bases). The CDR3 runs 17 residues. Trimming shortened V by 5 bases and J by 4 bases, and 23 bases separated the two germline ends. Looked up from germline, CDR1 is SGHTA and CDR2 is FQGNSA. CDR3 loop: CASSPRGFGGPGETQYF. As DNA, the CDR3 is TGTGCCAGCAGCCCCAGGGGTTTCGGGGGGCCAGGAGAGACCCAGTACTTC.

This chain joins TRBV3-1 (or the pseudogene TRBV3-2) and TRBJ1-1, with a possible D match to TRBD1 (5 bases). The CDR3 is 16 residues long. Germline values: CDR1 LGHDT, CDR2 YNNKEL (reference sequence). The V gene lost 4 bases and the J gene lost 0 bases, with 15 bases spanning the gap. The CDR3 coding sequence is TGTGCCAGCAGCCCACTAGGGACTGCCCTGAACACTGAAGCTTTCTTT. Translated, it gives CASSPLGTALNTEAFF.

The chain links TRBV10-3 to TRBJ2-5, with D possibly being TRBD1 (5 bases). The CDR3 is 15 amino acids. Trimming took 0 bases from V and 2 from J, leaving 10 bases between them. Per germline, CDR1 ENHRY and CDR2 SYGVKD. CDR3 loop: CAISESASGQETQYF. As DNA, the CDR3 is TGTGCCATCAGTGAGTCGGCGTCAGGGCAAGAGACCCAGTACTTC.

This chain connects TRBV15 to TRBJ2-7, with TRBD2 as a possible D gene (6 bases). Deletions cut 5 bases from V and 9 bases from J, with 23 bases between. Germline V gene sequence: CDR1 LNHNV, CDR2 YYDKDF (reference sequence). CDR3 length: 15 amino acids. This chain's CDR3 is CATSSGGAPLVGQYF. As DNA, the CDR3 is TGTGCCACCAGCTCCGGCGGGGCTCCCCTTGTGGGGCAGTACTTC. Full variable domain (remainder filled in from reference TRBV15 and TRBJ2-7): DAMVIQNPRYQVTQFGKPVTLSCSQTLNHNVMYWYQQKSSQAPKLLFHYYDKDFNNEADTPDNFQSRRPNTSFCFLDIRSPGLGDTAMYLCATSSGGAPLVGQYFGPGTRLTVT.

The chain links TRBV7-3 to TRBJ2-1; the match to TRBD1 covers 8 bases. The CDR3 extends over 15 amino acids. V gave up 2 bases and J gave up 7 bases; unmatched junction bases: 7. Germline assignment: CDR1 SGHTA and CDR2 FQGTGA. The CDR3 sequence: CASSLGQGIGNEQFF. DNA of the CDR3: TGTGCCAGCAGCTTAGGACAGGGAATAGGAAATGAGCAGTTCTTC.

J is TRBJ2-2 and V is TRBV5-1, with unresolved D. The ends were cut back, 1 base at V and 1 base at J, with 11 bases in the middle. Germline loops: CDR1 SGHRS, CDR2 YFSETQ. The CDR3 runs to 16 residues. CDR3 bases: TGCGCCAGCAGCTTGTTTCCGGCGGAGAACACCGGGGAGCTGTTTTTT. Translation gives CASSLFPAENTGELFF.

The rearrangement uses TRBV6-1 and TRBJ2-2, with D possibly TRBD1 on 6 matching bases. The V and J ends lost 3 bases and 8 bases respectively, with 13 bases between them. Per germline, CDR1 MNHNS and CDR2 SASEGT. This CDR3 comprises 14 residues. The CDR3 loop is CASSDISGQGELFF. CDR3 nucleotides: TGTGCCAGCAGTGATATAAGCGGACAGGGGGAGCTGTTTTTT.

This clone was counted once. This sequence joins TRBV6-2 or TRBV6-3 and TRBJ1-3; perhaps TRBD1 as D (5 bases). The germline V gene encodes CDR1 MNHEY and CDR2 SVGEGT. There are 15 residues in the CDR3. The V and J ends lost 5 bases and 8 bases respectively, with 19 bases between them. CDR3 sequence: CASSSGRTTGDTIYF. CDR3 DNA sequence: TGTGCCAGCAGTAGCGGGAGGACGACGGGGGACACCATATATTTT.

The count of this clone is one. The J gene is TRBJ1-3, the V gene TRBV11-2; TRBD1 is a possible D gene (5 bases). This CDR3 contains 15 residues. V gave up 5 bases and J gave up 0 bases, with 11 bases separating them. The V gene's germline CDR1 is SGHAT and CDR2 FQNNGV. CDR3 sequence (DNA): TGTGCCAGCAGCCAGGGAGGGTCCTCTGGAAACACCATATATTTT. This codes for CASSQGGSSGNTIYF.

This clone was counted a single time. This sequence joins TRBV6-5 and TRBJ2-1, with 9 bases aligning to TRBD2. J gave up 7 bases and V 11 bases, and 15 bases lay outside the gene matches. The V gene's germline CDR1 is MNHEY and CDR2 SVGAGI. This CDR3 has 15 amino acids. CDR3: CAGLIGRGGVNEQFF. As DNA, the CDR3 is TGTGCCGGCTTGATTGGGCGGGGGGGAGTAAATGAGCAGTTCTTC.

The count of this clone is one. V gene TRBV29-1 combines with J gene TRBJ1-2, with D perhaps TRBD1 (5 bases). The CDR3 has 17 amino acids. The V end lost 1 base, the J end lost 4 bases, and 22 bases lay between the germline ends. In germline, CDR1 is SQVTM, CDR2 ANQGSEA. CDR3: CSVEGPEQARWGYGYTF. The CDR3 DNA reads TGCAGCGTTGAAGGCCCGGAACAGGCTCGTTGGGGCTATGGCTACACCTTC.

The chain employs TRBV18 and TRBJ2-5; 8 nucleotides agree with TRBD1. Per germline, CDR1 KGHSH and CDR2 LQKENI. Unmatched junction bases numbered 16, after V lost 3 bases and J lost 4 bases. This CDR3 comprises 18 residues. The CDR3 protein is CASSPFLTGQGRRETQYF. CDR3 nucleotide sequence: TGTGCCAGCTCACCGTTTTTGACTGGACAGGGAAGGAGAGAGACCCAGTACTTC.

The CDR3 loop is CASSLKWGLKNTEAFF. The DNA for the CDR3 is TGTGCCAGCAGCTTAAAGTGGGGCCTCAAGAACACTGAAGCTTTCTTT. This chain uses TRBV11-2 with TRBJ1-1, with a possible D match to TRBD1 (5 bases). This CDR3 contains 16 residues. The V and J ends lost 2 bases and 1 base respectively, with 14 bases between them. CDR1 and CDR2 (germline): SGHAT, FQNNGV.

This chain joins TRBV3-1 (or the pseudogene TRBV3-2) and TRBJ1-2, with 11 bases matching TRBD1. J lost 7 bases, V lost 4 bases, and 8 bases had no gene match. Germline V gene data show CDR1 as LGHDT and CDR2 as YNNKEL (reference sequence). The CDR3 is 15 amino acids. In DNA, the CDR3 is TGTGCCAGCAGCCGACTGGGGACAGGGGGGTCTGGCTACACCTTC. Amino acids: CASSRLGTGGSGYTF.

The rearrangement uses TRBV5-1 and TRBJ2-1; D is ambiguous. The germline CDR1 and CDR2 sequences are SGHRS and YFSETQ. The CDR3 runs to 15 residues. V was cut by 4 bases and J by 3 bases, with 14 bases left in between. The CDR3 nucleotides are TGCGCCAGCAGCACCGTCCACCCAGGCTACAATGAGCAGTTCTTC. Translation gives CASSTVHPGYNEQFF. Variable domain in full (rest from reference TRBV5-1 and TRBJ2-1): KAGVTQTPRYLIKTRGQQVTLSCSPISGHRSVSWYQQTPGQGLQFLFEYFSETQRNKGNFPGRFSGRQFSNSRSEMNVSTLELGDSALYLCASSTVHPGYNEQFFGPGTRLTVL.

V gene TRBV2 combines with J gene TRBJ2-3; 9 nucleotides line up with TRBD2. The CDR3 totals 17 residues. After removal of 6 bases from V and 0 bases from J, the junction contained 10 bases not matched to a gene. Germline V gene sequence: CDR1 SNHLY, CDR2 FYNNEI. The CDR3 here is CASRRSGGMSSTDTQYF. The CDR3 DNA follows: TGTGCCAGCAGGCGTAGCGGGGGTATGTCAAGCACAGATACGCAGTATTTT.